Sequencing of this TCR beta chain was carried out in a study of response to subunit inactivated influenza vaccine. Germline V gives CDR1 SQVTM, CDR2 ANQGSEA. V lost 5 bases and J lost 6, with 10 bases in between. This CDR3 has 11 residues. This clonotype was observed a few times. Each CDR3 protein gets one entry after TCRdb re-called the RT-PCR reads with MiXCR. The sample records under 750,000 distinct CDR3 sequences, approximately 12% being singletons. The receptor's source is a man aged 45 to 65 who received an inactivated influenza vaccine. This rearrangement joins TRBV29-1 to TRBJ2-5, with no clear D. The sequenced sample was PBMCs from blood, obtained on the day of vaccination. The CDR3 here is CSVSNAKTQYF. The DNA of the CDR3 is TGCAGCGTTAGTAACGCGAAGACCCAGTACTTC.